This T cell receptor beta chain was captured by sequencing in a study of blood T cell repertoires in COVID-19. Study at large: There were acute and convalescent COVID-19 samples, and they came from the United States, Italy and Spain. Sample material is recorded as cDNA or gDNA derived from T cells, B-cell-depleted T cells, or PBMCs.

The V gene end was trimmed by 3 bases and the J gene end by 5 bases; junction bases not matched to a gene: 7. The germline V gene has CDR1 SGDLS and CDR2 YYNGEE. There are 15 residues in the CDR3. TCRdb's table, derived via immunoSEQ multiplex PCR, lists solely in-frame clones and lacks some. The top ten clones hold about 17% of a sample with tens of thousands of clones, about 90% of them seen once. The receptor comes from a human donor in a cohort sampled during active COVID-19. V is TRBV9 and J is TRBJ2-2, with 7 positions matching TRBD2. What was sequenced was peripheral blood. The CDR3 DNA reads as TGTGCCAGCAGCGAAGTCGGCGGGGGTACCGGGGAGCTGTTTTTT. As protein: CASSEVGGGTGELFF. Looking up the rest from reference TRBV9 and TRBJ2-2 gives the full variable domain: DSGVTQTPKHLITATGQRVTLRCSPRSGDLSVYWYQQSLDQGLQFLIQYYNGEERAKGNILERFSAQQFPDLHSELNLSSLELGDSALYFCASSEVGGGTGELFFGEGSRLTVL.